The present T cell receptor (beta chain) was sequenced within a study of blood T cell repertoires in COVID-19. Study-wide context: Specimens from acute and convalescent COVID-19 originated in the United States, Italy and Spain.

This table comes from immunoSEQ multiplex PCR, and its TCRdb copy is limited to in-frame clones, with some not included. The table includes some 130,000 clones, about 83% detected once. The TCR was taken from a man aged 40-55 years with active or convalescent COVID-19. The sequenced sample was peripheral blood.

The CDR3 sequence is CASSYSMGREQYF. As DNA, the CDR3 is TGTGCCAGCAGTTACTCAATGGGGAGGGAGCAGTACTTC. The V call is TRBV6-5, the J call TRBJ2-7; possibly TRBD2 for D (6 bases). Trimming cost V 0 bases and J 7 bases, with 10 bases left between them. Germline values: CDR1 MNHEY, CDR2 SVGAGI. The CDR3 totals 13 residues.